This T cell receptor beta chain was documented in a study of T-cell reconstitution after alpha-beta-depleted transplantation in children. Unique molecular identifiers were incorporated into the prepared TCRbeta library. One entry per CDR3 protein, called by TCRdb with MiXCR from the PCR reads. This table holds roughly 500,000 distinct CDR3 sequences, 15% to 20% found once. V was shortened by 10 bases and J by 7 bases, with 20 bases between the two germline ends. The CDR3 has 13 residues. This receptor was identified in a human donor who donated a stem cell graft to a child with acute lymphoblastic leukemia. V is TRBV12-3 or TRBV12-4 and J is TRBJ2-7; D possibly corresponds to TRBD2 (5 bases). The material was PBMCs from the stem cell graft donor, obtained from the stem cell graft. The CDR3: CAISTETTIEQYF. The CDR3 bases are TGTGCCATCTCTACAGAGACTACGATTGAGCAGTACTTC.